Listed below are T cell receptor beta chains from one sample, sequenced in a study of cytomegalovirus exposure and HLA in healthy donors. Using immunoSEQ multiplex PCR, the repertoire was profiled, and TCRdb retains in-frame clones only, with some absent. Among some 45,000 clones listed, 94% were seen once. The sample comprised PBMCs. The receptors originated from a woman aged 18-30 years in good health and CMV-seropositive. Each CDR3 is given with its conserved first and last residue. D genes are given only for firm matches.

d_gene	v_gene	j_gene	CDR3nt	CDR3aa
.	TRBV6-1	TRBJ2-1	TGTGCCAGCAGTGAAGGACTAGTAAAACTGAATGAGCAGTTCTTC	CASSEGLVKLNEQFF
.	TRBV4-1	TRBJ1-2	TGCGCCAGCAGCCAAGAAGCACAGGGACGTAACTATGGCTACACCTTC	CASSQEAQGRNYGYTF
.	TRBV19	TRBJ2-4	TGTGCCAGTAGTCCCTTCCGGACAGCAGCCAAAAACATTCAGTACTTC	CASSPFRTAAKNIQYF
TRBD1	TRBV28	TRBJ2-2	TGTGCCAGCAGTCTTACAGGGGGCACCGGGGAGCTGTTTTTT	CASSLTGGTGELFF
.	TRBV7-2	TRBJ2-7	TGTGCCAGCAGCTTAGCCGGGGAGTGGGACTACGAGCAGTACTTC	CASSLAGEWDYEQYF
TRBD1	TRBV11-2	TRBJ2-5	TGTGCCAGCAGCCCCCCGGGATATGGGACAGGGAAGACCCAGTACTTC	CASSPPGYGTGKTQYF
.	TRBV14	TRBJ1-1	TGTGCCAGCAGCCTCCGAGGGGCGCGGGGGAACACTGAAGCTTTCTTT	CASSLRGARGNTEAFF
.	TRBV2	TRBJ1-1	TGTGCCAGCAGTGAAGGGCGGGCGGGGTTGAACACTGAAGCTTTCTTT	CASSEGRAGLNTEAFF
.	TRBV5-1	TRBJ1-1	TGCGCCAGCAGCTTGCAGGGGATGAACACTGAAGCTTTCTTT	CASSLQGMNTEAFF
TRBD2	TRBV9	TRBJ2-1	TGTGCCAGCAGCGTCCCCACTAGCGGGTTATACAATGAGCAGTTCTTC	CASSVPTSGLYNEQFF
.	TRBV28	TRBJ2-7	TGTGCCAGCAGTTACGCTGCGAGTCTATCCTACGAGCAGTACTTC	CASSYAASLSYEQYF
.	TRBV7-2	TRBJ1-4	TGTGCCAGCAGCTTAGGGCGACAGTATGAAAAACTGTTTTTT	CASSLGRQYEKLFF
.	TRBV7-3	TRBJ2-1	TGTGCCAGCAGCTTAACTTTAGACAATGAGCAGTTCTTC	CASSLTLDNEQFF
.	TRBV2	TRBJ2-5	TGTGCCACGTCTACCTTTTTAGCGGAAGAGACCCAGTACTTC	CATSTFLAEETQYF
TRBD2	TRBV30	TRBJ2-1	TGTGCCTGGAGTGTACGGAGGACTAGCGGAAATGAGCAGTTCTTC	CAWSVRRTSGNEQFF
TRBD1	TRBV18	TRBJ2-5	TGTGCCAGCTCACCCCGGGACAGGGGAGAGACCCAGTACTTC	CASSPRDRGETQYF
TRBD1	TRBV5-1	TRBJ2-7	TGCGCCAGCAGCCCAGACAGGGGTCAAGACGAGCAGTACTTC	CASSPDRGQDEQYF
.	TRBV5-1	TRBJ2-2	TGCGCCAGCAGCGAGTCACAGTTCAACACCGGGGAGCTGTTTTTT	CASSESQFNTGELFF